Shown below are 31 T cell receptor beta chains from a single sample sequenced in a study of T-cell reconstitution after alpha-beta-depleted transplantation in children. Preparation of the TCRbeta library used unique molecular identifiers. TCRdb ran MiXCR on the PCR reads and lists one entry per CDR3 protein. The sample contains 700,000 or so distinct CDR3 sequences, about an eighth of which appear only once. The specimen comprised PBMCs, sampled before TCRalphabeta/CD19-depleted stem cell transplant. The receptors were sampled from a girl aged 2 to 10 with congenital amegakaryocytic thrombocytopenia, due to receive a stem cell transplant.

This clonotype appeared a few times. The rearrangement uses TRBV2 and TRBJ2-2; a possible D gene is TRBD1 (5 bases). Trimming cost V 5 bases and J 6 bases, with 10 bases left between them. The CDR3 has 13 amino acids. Germline assignment: CDR1 SNHLY and CDR2 FYNNEI. The CDR3 sequence is CASSPGWSGELFF. The CDR3 region has the DNA TGTGCCAGCAGTCCAGGGTGGTCCGGGGAGCTGTTTTTT.

In its sample, this clonotype was seen many times. The chain employs TRBV28 and TRBJ2-2; 8 bases are shared with TRBD1. This CDR3 spans 13 amino acids. Germline CDR1 reads MDHEN; CDR2 reads SYDVKM. The ends lost 10 bases at V and 7 bases at J; junction bases unmatched: 8. CDR3 amino acids: CATGQGFSGELFF. For the CDR3, the DNA is TGTGCCACCGGACAGGGCTTTAGCGGGGAGCTGTTTTTT.

In its sample, this clonotype was seen a few times. The rearrangement joins TRBV20-1 to TRBJ2-1; no clear D gene. This CDR3 comprises 13 residues. Looked up from germline, CDR1 is DFQATT and CDR2 is SNEGSKA (reference sequence). V dropped 2 bases and J dropped 5 bases, with 10 bases sitting between them. CDR3 amino acids: CSARSPTDNEQFF. The CDR3 DNA is TGCAGTGCTAGATCCCCCACGGACAATGAGCAGTTCTTC.

Ten or more counts support this clonotype. The chain recombines TRBV6-5 with TRBJ1-6; D is unresolved. The CDR3 loop spans 14 amino acids. Trimming removed 4 bases from V and 9 bases from J, with 13 bases in between. Per the germline V gene, CDR1 is MNHEY and CDR2 is SVGAGI. CDR3 sequence: CASSFGVFGSPLHF. For the CDR3, the DNA is TGTGCCAGCAGTTTCGGAGTGTTTGGTTCACCCCTCCACTTT.

This clonotype showed up many times. V gene TRBV6-5 combines with J gene TRBJ2-2, with 11 positions matching TRBD1. V was pared by 7 bases and J by 2 bases, with 12 bases of the junction left unmatched. CDR1 and CDR2 from the germline V gene are MNHEY and SVGAGI. This CDR3 has 18 residues. CDR3 region: CASIQDWTGGKNTGELFF. The CDR3 DNA reads TGTGCCAGCATCCAGGACTGGACAGGGGGCAAAAACACCGGGGAGCTGTTTTTT.

This clonotype has more than one count but fewer than ten. The V gene is TRBV12-3 or TRBV12-4, the J gene TRBJ2-7, with a weak D call TRBD1 (6 bases). V was pared by 2 bases and J by 3 bases, with 14 bases between. This CDR3 is built from 15 residues. The CDR3 spells CASSLRSRGNYEQYF. The CDR3 region has the DNA TGTGCCAGCAGTTTAAGGTCCAGGGGAAACTACGAGCAGTACTTC.

In its sample, this clonotype was seen a few times. The rearrangement joins TRBV10-3 to TRBJ1-2; no clear D gene. Between the trimmed V and J ends, which lost 6 bases and 8 bases, there was a span of 13 bases. Germline loops: CDR1 ENHRY, CDR2 SYGVKD. The CDR3 is made up of 12 amino acids. The CDR3 nucleotides are TGTGCCATCAGGGACCTCAAGGACGGCTACACCTTC. Its protein product is CAIRDLKDGYTF.

This clonotype has just a few counts. V and J are TRBV28 and TRBJ2-7, with D perhaps assigned TRBD1 or TRBD2 (5 bases each). The length of the CDR3 is 12 residues. The germline gives CDR1 MDHEN, CDR2 SYDVKM. Deletions cut 10 bases from V and 2 bases from J, with 12 bases between. The CDR3 nucleotides are TGTGCCACCAGGGAGTCGGCCTACGAGCAGTACTTC. Amino acid sequence: CATRESAYEQYF.

This clonotype was counted ten times or more. This chain uses TRBV20-1 with TRBJ2-3; D is unresolved. The V gene lost 5 bases and the J gene lost 2 bases, with 8 bases spanning the gap. The germline V gene encodes CDR1 DFQATT and CDR2 SNEGSKA (reference sequence). The CDR3 covers 12 residues. The CDR3 sequence: CSAEPDTDTQYF. CDR3 sequence (DNA): TGCAGTGCTGAGCCGGACACAGATACGCAGTATTTT.

In nucleotides, the CDR3 is TGTGCCAGCAGCTCCCCCTTAGCGGGAAAGCAAGAGACCCAGTACTTC. This gives the protein CASSSPLAGKQETQYF. This sequence joins TRBV6-1 and TRBJ2-5, with 8 bases matching TRBD2. The V gene's germline CDR1 is MNHNS and CDR2 SASEGT. CDR3 length: 16 residues. V gave up 6 bases and J gave up 2 bases; unmatched junction bases: 11.

This clonotype appeared a few times. The J gene is TRBJ2-7, the V gene TRBV18, with TRBD1 identical over 11 bases. CDR1 is KGHSH, CDR2 LQKENI, per germline. This CDR3 region has 19 residues. Unmatched junction bases numbered 20, after V lost 3 bases and J lost 7 bases. The CDR3 DNA sequence: TGTGCCAGCTCACCCCGTCCTAGTTTGTGGACAGGGGGCGCGGAGGAGCAGTACTTC. It is translated as CASSPRPSLWTGGAEEQYF.

As concerns this clonotype: A much larger clone sits a single nucleotide away, making a read error possible. The chain links TRBV12-5 to TRBJ2-7; a weak D match, TRBD2 (6 bases). CDR3 length equals 17 residues. CDR1 LGHNT and CDR2 FRNRAP come from the germline V gene. The CDR3 sequence: CARGWGSFASDSYEQYF. CDR3 DNA sequence: TGTGCTCGTGGTTGGGGCTCATTCGCTAGCGACTCCTACGAGCAGTACTTC.

The table lists this clonotype with many counts. The chain uses TRBV12-3 or TRBV12-4 and TRBJ2-7, with D possibly TRBD2 on 5 matching bases. This CDR3 has 12 amino acids. V shed 7 bases and J shed 6 bases, with 13 bases lying between them. CDR3 sequence: CASTLVGSEQYF. CDR3 DNA sequence: TGTGCCAGCACCCTAGTGGGGAGCGAGCAGTACTTC.

This clonotype was seen a few times. The chain couples TRBV20-1 to TRBJ2-2; D not certain. This CDR3 is 13 amino acids long. Trimming took off 3 bases at V and 1 base at J, with 6 bases between the two ends. In germline, CDR1 is DFQATT, CDR2 SNEGSKA (reference sequence). The CDR3 coding sequence is TGCAGTGCTAGGCTGGGGAACACCGGGGAGCTGTTTTTT. It yields the protein CSARLGNTGELFF.

In the case of this clonotype: Because the CDR3 is missing its conserved closing phenylalanine or tryptophan, this is likely a read error. V and J are TRBV27 and TRBJ2-7; 7 bases are shared with TRBD2. The CDR3 is made up of 14 amino acids. V trimming: 6 bases; J trimming: 3 bases; junction bases outside the gene matches: 8. Germline CDR1 MNHEY, CDR2 SMNVEV (reference sequence). DNA of the CDR3: TGTGCCAGCAGCTGGACGGGGGGTGTCTACGAGCAGTACCTC. Residues: CASSWTGGVYEQYL.

This clonotype showed up just a few times. This sequence joins TRBV3-1 and TRBJ2-1; 8 nucleotides agree with TRBD2. The junction had 11 bases not matched to a gene; V was cut back by 7 bases and J by 6 bases. The length of the CDR3 is 15 residues. Germline CDR1 is LGHDT and CDR2 is YNNKEL (reference sequence). Here the CDR3 DNA reads TGTGCCAGCATCCTCAGCGGGAGCCGAGGCAATGAGCAGTTCTTC. Protein: CASILSGSRGNEQFF.

The chain couples TRBV20-1 to TRBJ2-1; no firm D call. Germline loops: CDR1 DFQATT, CDR2 SNEGSKA (reference sequence). The ends were cut back, 7 bases at V and 2 bases at J, with 24 bases in the middle. The CDR3 contains 17 residues. The DNA for the CDR3 is TGCAGTGTCTTGGCCTCAACGTGGGATTTTACCTACAATGAGCAGTTCTTC. It is translated as CSVLASTWDFTYNEQFF.

This clonotype was picked up many times. The chain employs TRBV5-1 and TRBJ2-5; 7 bases fit TRBD2. V gave up 2 bases and J gave up 0 bases; unmatched junction bases: 4. The CDR3 consists of 15 residues. The germline V gene has CDR1 SGHRS and CDR2 YFSETQ. CDR3 bases: TGCGCCAGCAGCTTCAGCGGGGCATACCAAGAGACCCAGTACTTC. It specifies CASSFSGAYQETQYF.

This clonotype was observed at least ten times. The J gene is TRBJ1-5, the V gene TRBV18; 8 positions agree with TRBD1. V was pared by 4 bases and J by 0 bases, with 5 bases of the junction left unmatched. CDR3 size: 16 residues. CDR1 and CDR2 (germline): KGHSH, LQKENI. The CDR3 bases are TGTGCCAGCTCACTAACAGGGGGAGTTAGCAATCAGCCCCAGCATTTT. It codes for CASSLTGGVSNQPQHF. Full variable domain (outside the CDR3, taken from reference TRBV18 and TRBJ1-5): NAGVMQNPRHLVRRRGQEARLRCSPMKGHSHVYWYRQLPEEGLKFMVYLQKENIIDESGMPKERFSAEFPKEGPSILRIQQVVRGDSAAYFCASSLTGGVSNQPQHFGDGTRLSIL.

This clonotype was picked up a small number of times. The V gene is TRBV5-5, the J gene TRBJ1-2; no definite D call. The germline V gene encodes CDR1 SGHKS and CDR2 YYEKEE (reference sequence). CDR3 length: 11 amino acids. The germline V and J ends were trimmed by 1 base and 8 bases, with 6 bases remaining between them. The CDR3 loop is CASSLQTGYTF. The CDR3 DNA is TGTGCCAGCAGCTTGCAAACAGGCTACACCTTC.

This clonotype was observed a few times. This chain connects TRBV30 to TRBJ2-1; 7 positions match TRBD2. The CDR3 has 18 amino acids. With 0 bases clipped from V and 3 bases from J, the junction kept 14 bases outside the gene matches. Germline CDR1 reads GTSNPN; CDR2 reads SVGIG (reference sequence). The CDR3, as DNA: TGTGCCTGGAGTGTAGGACAAAGGAGCGGGACTAACTACAATGAGCAGTTCTTC. It is translated as CAWSVGQRSGTNYNEQFF. Combining the CDR3 with reference TRBV30 and TRBJ2-1 gives the whole variable domain SQTIHQWPATLVQPVGSPLSLECTVEGTSNPNLYWYRQAAGRGLQLLFYSVGIGQISSEVPQNLSASRPQDRQFILSSKKLLLSDSGFYLCAWSVGQRSGTNYNEQFFGPGTRLTVL.

This chain connects TRBV20-1 to TRBJ2-6, with 7 positions matching TRBD1. In germline, CDR1 is DFQATT, CDR2 SNEGSKA (reference sequence). The trim removed 6 bases at V and 2 bases at J, leaving 4 bases unmatched. The CDR3 length is 14 residues. The CDR3 DNA is TGCAGTGCCAGGGGGATGGCTGGGGCCAACGTCCTGACTTTC. It yields the protein CSARGMAGANVLTF.

This chain connects TRBV27 to TRBJ2-1; 8 positions match TRBD2. Losses at the gene ends were 6 bases for V and 7 bases for J; bases not matched to a gene: 11. The CDR3 runs to 15 residues. Per the germline V gene, CDR1 is MNHEY and CDR2 is SMNVEV (reference sequence). Here the CDR3 DNA reads TGTGCCAGCAGCGACTTAGCGGGACGGGGTAATGAGCAGTTCTTC. Protein: CASSDLAGRGNEQFF.

The chain links TRBV5-1 to TRBJ1-2, with 12 positions matching TRBD1. The CDR3 length is 15 residues. Germline V gene data show CDR1 as SGHRS and CDR2 as YFSETQ. The ends lost 4 bases at V and 5 bases at J; junction bases unmatched: 6. The CDR3 DNA follows: TGCGCCAGCAGCGGTGGGACAGGGGGCTGGTATGGCTACACCTTC. This translates into CASSGGTGGWYGYTF.

The gene calls are TRBV7-2 and TRBJ2-5; 9 positions agree with TRBD1. This CDR3 has 14 amino acids. Germline trimming cut 8 bases from V and 2 bases from J; bases unmatched to any gene: 6. Per the germline V gene, CDR1 is SGHTA and CDR2 is FQGNSA. The CDR3 loop reads CASETGTGQETQYF. The CDR3 nucleotides read TGTGCCAGCGAGACCGGGACAGGGCAAGAGACCCAGTACTTC. Supplemented by reference TRBV7-2 and TRBJ2-5, the full variable domain reads GAGVSQSPSNKVTEKGKDVELRCDPISGHTALYWYRQSLGQGLEFLIYFQGNSAPDKSGLPSDRFSAERTGGSVSTLTIQRTQQEDSAVYLCASETGTGQETQYFGPGTRLLVL.

This clonotype was counted a few times. This sequence joins TRBV7-2 and TRBJ1-5; D remains ambiguous. The V end lost 5 bases, the J end lost 1 base, and 12 bases lay between the germline ends. Germline CDR1 reads SGHTA; CDR2 reads FQGNSA. The CDR3 is made up of 15 amino acids. The CDR3 nucleotides are TGTGCCAGCAGCCGGACCGCTCTCAGCAATCAGCCCCAGCATTTT. This gives the protein CASSRTALSNQPQHF.

This clonotype was counted at least ten times. J is TRBJ2-6 and V is TRBV29-1; D call uncertain. The germline V and J ends were trimmed by 0 bases and 1 base, with 10 bases remaining between them. The germline V gene has CDR1 SQVTM and CDR2 ANQGSEA. This CDR3 contains 16 residues. The CDR3 region is CSVEDQVDSGANVLTF. Written as DNA, the CDR3 is TGCAGCGTTGAAGATCAGGTGGATTCTGGGGCCAACGTCCTGACTTTC.

This clonotype was recorded many times. The genes are TRBV12-3 or TRBV12-4 and TRBJ2-1; D ambiguous. This CDR3 region has 13 residues. Between the trimmed V and J ends, which lost 7 bases and 6 bases, there was a span of 13 bases. The CDR3, as DNA: TGTGCCAGCACCGGACCCTCTCTCAATGAGCAGTTCTTC. It encodes CASTGPSLNEQFF.

This clonotype was observed a handful of times. The gene calls are TRBV12-3 or TRBV12-4 and TRBJ2-5; the D is unclear. V was clipped by 4 bases and J by 2 bases, with 8 bases between them. The CDR3 has 13 residues. The CDR3 DNA is TGTGCCAGCAGTTCAAGCCAGCAAGAGACCCAGTACTTC. Its translation is CASSSSQQETQYF.

This clonotype was recorded at least ten times. This chain joins TRBV14 and TRBJ2-1, with a tentative D call TRBD2 (5 bases). Trimming stripped 1 base from V and 4 bases from J, with 11 bases between. The germline gives CDR1 SGHDN, CDR2 FVKESK. This CDR3 is built from 15 residues. CDR3 nucleotides: TGTGCCAGCAGCCAAGCGGGGATCCTTTACAATGAGCAGTTCTTC. Translated: CASSQAGILYNEQFF.

The chain carries TRBV30 and TRBJ1-5; no definite D call. Germline assignment: CDR1 GTSNPN and CDR2 SVGIG (reference sequence). With 0 bases removed from V and 7 bases from J, the gap between germline ends came to 7 bases. There are 12 residues in the CDR3. The CDR3 sequence is CAWSVLGQPQHF. CDR3 sequence (DNA): TGTGCCTGGAGTGTACTGGGACAGCCCCAGCATTTT.